These T cell receptor beta chains were read from a single sample in a study of T-cell memory formation after mild COVID-19. TCRdb recomputed calls from the 5' RACE reads with MiXCR, one row per CDR3 protein. The sample records around 260,000 distinct CDR3 sequences, around 15% being singletons. Sequencing was done on a sample of PBMCs or a T cell subset sorted from them (not recorded which). The receptors here all came from a man between 18 and 35 years old who had mild COVID-19 (a few samples of this study predate the infection). Cell type and time point are not known. Both conserved end residues are part of each CDR3. Fields, in order: V gene, clone size, J gene, D gene, CDR3 protein, CDR3 DNA. The D gene is left open where the match is weak. The size of a clone is reported for some rows only, either as once, few or many, or as a class for expanded clones.

TRBV4-2	few	TRBJ2-3	-	CASSQILFSGIDTQYF	TGTGCCAGCAGTCAAATACTTTTTTCGGGAATTGATACGCAGTATTTT
TRBV7-2	many	TRBJ1-2	-	CASISPGGRGYTF	TGTGCCAGCATATCCCCCGGGGGAAGAGGCTACACCTTC
TRBV6-1	few	TRBJ1-2	-	CASQGTTSAGYTF	TGTGCCAGCCAGGGAACAACCTCCGCTGGCTACACCTTC
TRBV6-5	-	TRBJ1-1	-	CASTPGGLSTEAFF	TGTGCCAGCACCCCCGGGGGGCTGAGCACTGAAGCTTTCTTT
TRBV7-2	few	TRBJ1-4	-	CASRDRGGSEKLFF	TGTGCCAGCAGGGACCGAGGGGGTTCTGAAAAACTGTTTTTT
TRBV6-5	many	TRBJ2-1	-	CASSYGLSGGPQQFF	TGTGCCAGCAGTTATGGTCTTTCTGGGGGGCCTCAGCAGTTCTTC
TRBV6-5	-	TRBJ1-2	-	CASSYGEVDSYGRGYTF	TGTGCCAGCAGTTACGGGGAGGTCGACAGCTATGGACGTGGCTACACCTTC
TRBV20-1	few	TRBJ2-3	TRBD1	CSATPGQGISSTDTQYF	TGCAGTGCGACTCCGGGACAGGGAATTTCTAGCACAGATACGCAGTATTTT
TRBV7-6	few	TRBJ2-3	-	CASSLLSDTQYF	TGTGCCAGCAGCTTGTTGTCAGATACGCAGTATTTT
TRBV27	few	TRBJ1-5	TRBD1	CASSWTGGGQPQHF	TGTGCCAGCAGTTGGACAGGGGGCGGCCAGCCCCAGCATTTT
TRBV12-3/TRBV12-4	few	TRBJ2-2	-	CASRASGELFF	TGTGCCAGCAGAGCATCCGGGGAGCTGTTTTTT
TRBV5-1	-	TRBJ2-1	-	CASSKDSHEQFF	TGCGCCAGCAGCAAAGACAGCCATGAGCAGTTCTTC
TRBV23-1	many	TRBJ1-5	-	CASSHLDRRGNQPQHF	TGCGCCAGCAGTCACCTGGACCGGAGGGGCAATCAGCCCCAGCATTTT
TRBV9	-	TRBJ1-4	-	CASSASGASNEKLFF	TGTGCCAGCAGCGCCTCCGGTGCTTCTAATGAAAAACTGTTTTTT
TRBV19	-	TRBJ1-1	-	CASRAGITEAFF	TGTGCCAGTAGAGCAGGGATCACTGAAGCTTTCTTT
TRBV10-2	few	TRBJ2-5	TRBD2	CASSEQRGISETQYF	TGCGCCAGCAGTGAACAGCGGGGGATCTCAGAGACCCAGTACTTC
TRBV4-3	-	TRBJ2-2	-	CASSQVASGLRSGELFF	TGCGCCAGCAGCCAAGTGGCTTCGGGTCTCCGGTCCGGGGAGCTGTTTTTT
TRBV3-1	-	TRBJ1-5	-	CASSQESKGKSNQPQHF	TGTGCCAGCAGCCAAGAAAGTAAGGGAAAGAGCAATCAGCCCCAGCATTTT
TRBV15	-	TRBJ2-3	TRBD2	CATSRVRGGRYTQYF	TGTGCCACCAGCAGAGTGCGGGGGGGCAGGTATACGCAGTATTTT
TRBV12-3/TRBV12-4	-	TRBJ1-2	TRBD1	CASSFRRGPYGYTF	TGTGCCAGCAGTTTTAGAAGGGGGCCCTATGGCTACACCTTC
TRBV5-5	-	TRBJ2-3	-	CASSLGTVTDTQYF	TGTGCCAGCAGCTTGGGGACGGTCACAGATACGCAGTATTTT
TRBV6-5	-	TRBJ1-4	-	CASRRTYPEKLFF	TGTGCCAGCAGAAGGACTTACCCTGAAAAACTGTTTTTT
TRBV27	-	TRBJ1-1	TRBD1	CASRQGAINTEAFF	TGTGCCAGCAGACAGGGGGCAATAAACACTGAAGCTTTCTTT
TRBV7-8	-	TRBJ1-1	-	CASSPTNRIEAFF	TGTGCCAGCAGCCCAACTAACAGGATTGAAGCTTTCTTT
TRBV6-1	few	TRBJ2-4	TRBD1	CASSEVTGNIQYF	TGTGCCAGCAGTGAAGTGACAGGGAACATTCAGTACTTC
TRBV7-9	many	TRBJ1-1	-	CASSPRTVNTEAFF	TGTGCCAGCAGCCCAAGGACAGTTAACACTGAAGCTTTCTTT
TRBV7-9	-	TRBJ2-5	-	CASSWGDRGPGETQYF	TGTGCCAGCAGCTGGGGGGACCGGGGCCCTGGGGAGACCCAGTACTTC
TRBV11-2	few	TRBJ2-1	-	CASSPRRYLSSYNEQFF	TGTGCCAGCAGCCCGAGGCGGTATCTCAGCTCCTACAATGAGCAGTTCTTC
TRBV20-1	-	TRBJ2-7	-	CSARVGVYEQYF	TGCAGTGCTAGAGTCGGGGTCTACGAGCAGTACTTC
TRBV5-1	many	TRBJ1-6	-	CASSLSSGNNSPLHF	TGCGCCAGCAGCCTGAGCTCAGGGAATAATTCACCCCTCCACTTT
TRBV2	many	TRBJ2-5	-	CASSRLTPQETQYF	TGTGCCAGCAGCCGACTAACACCACAAGAGACCCAGTACTTC
TRBV20-1	-	TRBJ1-6	-	CSAREGNDSPLHF	TGCAGTGCTAGAGAGGGTAATGATTCACCCCTCCACTTT
TRBV9	-	TRBJ2-3	-	CASSPLSQETDTQYF	TGTGCCAGCAGCCCACTCAGTCAGGAGACAGATACGCAGTATTTT
TRBV6-5	few	TRBJ2-7	-	CASSYLFRGASYEQYF	TGTGCCAGCAGTTACCTTTTTCGGGGAGCCTCCTACGAGCAGTACTTC
TRBV11-2	-	TRBJ1-1	-	CASSSPVGWGTEAFF	TGTGCCAGCAGCTCCCCGGTGGGTTGGGGCACTGAAGCTTTCTTT
TRBV20-1	few	TRBJ1-6	TRBD1	CSARDRGTGDSPLHF	TGCAGTGCTAGGGATCGGGGGACAGGTGATTCACCCCTCCACTTT
TRBV9	few	TRBJ2-2	-	CASSGWGTANTGELFF	TGTGCCAGCAGCGGGTGGGGGACGGCGAACACCGGGGAGCTGTTTTTT
TRBV4-1	-	TRBJ1-4	-	CASSQGEGNEKLFF	TGCGCCAGCAGCCAAGGTGAAGGGAATGAAAAACTGTTTTTT